The 21 T cell receptor beta chains listed next were all sequenced from one sample in a study of response to subunit inactivated influenza vaccine. One entry per CDR3 protein results from TCRdb running MiXCR on the RT-PCR reads. The sample has hundreds of thousands of distinct CDR3 sequences, less than 20% seen once. Here the sequenced sample was PBMCs from blood, taken approximately 12 days after vaccination. These receptors were collected from a man aged 45 to 65 who received an inactivated influenza vaccine.

There are many counts of this clonotype. The gene calls are TRBV7-2 and TRBJ2-7; TRBD1 agrees at 8 bases. V was clipped by 4 bases and J by 1 base; unmatched bases: 3. The germline V gene has CDR1 SGHTA and CDR2 FQGNSA. The CDR3 totals 14 residues. The CDR3, as DNA: TGTGCCAGCAGCTCCAGGACAGGGTCCTACGAGCAGTACTTC. Translated: CASSSRTGSYEQYF.

This chain uses TRBV29-1 with TRBJ2-1, with 10 bases identical to TRBD2. This CDR3 comprises 13 residues. The V gene's germline CDR1 is SQVTM and CDR2 ANQGSEA. The V gene end was trimmed by 4 bases and the J gene end by 4 bases; junction bases not matched to a gene: 1. CDR3 sequence: CSVGAGGYNEQFF. In DNA, the CDR3 is TGCAGCGTTGGAGCGGGAGGGTACAATGAGCAGTTCTTC.

This clonotype was observed many times. V and J are TRBV12-3 or TRBV12-4 and TRBJ1-5; D not certain. The CDR3 runs to 11 residues. V lost 6 bases and J lost 9, with 9 bases in between. The CDR3 spells CASSGSGPQHF. CDR3 nucleotides: TGTGCCAGCAGCGGGAGCGGGCCCCAGCATTTT.

This clonotype was found many times. V and J are TRBV28 and TRBJ2-7, with 9 bases matching TRBD1. Looked up from germline, CDR1 is MDHEN and CDR2 is SYDVKM. The CDR3 contains 15 residues. The J segment lost 1 base and the V segment lost 5 bases, leaving 6 bases of the junction unmatched. CDR3 DNA sequence: TGTGCCAGCAGTACAGGGGGCATAAGATCCTACGAGCAGTACTTC. This gives the protein CASSTGGIRSYEQYF.

This clonotype came up many times. The chain uses TRBV28 and TRBJ2-4, with D perhaps matching TRBD2 (5 bases). CDR1 MDHEN and CDR2 SYDVKM come from the germline V gene. The CDR3 has 20 amino acids. Trimming shortened V by 3 bases and J by 0 bases, and 24 bases separated the two germline ends. The DNA for the CDR3 is TGTGCCAGCAGTTTCCAACCGGGATTAGGGAGCAGCATAGCCAAAAACATTCAGTACTTC. Its translation is CASSFQPGLGSSIAKNIQYF.

The chain joins TRBV7-6 to TRBJ1-4, with D perhaps matching TRBD1 (6 bases). V lost 1 base and J lost 4, with 7 bases in between. The CDR3 consists of 14 residues. CDR1 SGHVS and CDR2 FNYEAQ come from the germline V gene. Written as DNA, the CDR3 is TGTGCCAGCAGCTTAGGGGGGCATAATGAAAAACTGTTTTTT. Translated: CASSLGGHNEKLFF.

The chain recombines TRBV3-1 with TRBJ2-7; TRBD2 matches 8 bases. The V and J ends lost 1 base and 2 bases, in that order; junction bases with no gene match: 4. CDR1 and CDR2 (germline): LGHDT, YNNKEL (reference sequence). The CDR3 runs 15 residues. The CDR3 sequence: CASSQAAGGPYEQYF. In DNA form, the CDR3 reads TGTGCCAGCAGCCAAGCTGCGGGGGGTCCCTACGAGCAGTACTTC.

Ten or more counts support this clonotype. The V call is TRBV5-1, the J call TRBJ2-3, with 7 bases fitting TRBD2. Per germline, CDR1 SGHRS and CDR2 YFSETQ. The J segment lost 0 bases and the V segment lost 0 bases, leaving 1 base of the junction unmatched. The CDR3 runs 15 residues. The CDR3 nucleotides are TGCGCCAGCAGCTTGGCTAGCGGAAGCACAGATACGCAGTATTTT. It translates to CASSLASGSTDTQYF.

V gene TRBV4-1 combines with J gene TRBJ2-5; TRBD2 agrees at 7 bases. Germline-derived CDR1 and CDR2 are MGHRA and YSYEKL. The CDR3 extends over 17 amino acids. V gave up 1 base and J gave up 1 base; unmatched junction bases: 9. CDR3 DNA sequence: TGCGCCAGCAGCCAAGTCCGAGCGGGGCGATTCCAAGAGACCCAGTACTTC. Translated, it gives CASSQVRAGRFQETQYF.

V and J are TRBV11-2 and TRBJ2-3, with unresolved D. Looked up from germline, CDR1 is SGHAT and CDR2 is FQNNGV. The CDR3 extends over 14 amino acids. Deletions cut 7 bases from V and 0 bases from J, with 11 bases between. DNA for the CDR3: TGTGCCAGCACCCGGTGGTATAGCACAGATACGCAGTATTTT. This encodes CASTRWYSTDTQYF.

This clonotype was counted a few times. The chain carries TRBV6-1 and TRBJ1-5, with TRBD1 as a possible D gene (6 bases). There are 14 residues in the CDR3. CDR1 is MNHNS and CDR2 is SASEGT in the germline V gene. The V end lost 7 bases, the J end lost 5 bases, and 15 bases lay between the germline ends. CDR3 DNA: TGTGCCAGCACTAGGGGGGATCCCGATCAGCCCCAGCATTTT. This encodes CASTRGDPDQPQHF.

The genes are TRBV7-3 and TRBJ1-2; 9 bases match TRBD1. CDR1 SGHTA and CDR2 FQGTGA come from the germline V gene. V shed 4 bases, J shed 8 bases, and the junction held 5 bases outside the gene matches. This CDR3 has 13 amino acids. CDR3 protein: CASSSGTGHGYTF. CDR3 coding DNA: TGTGCCAGCAGCTCTGGGACAGGGCACGGCTACACCTTC.

In this sample, this clonotype turned up a few times. The rearrangement joins TRBV28 to TRBJ2-2; 8 nucleotides align to TRBD1. CDR3 length equals 14 residues. V trimming: 9 bases; J trimming: 1 base; junction bases outside the gene matches: 4. Germline V gives CDR1 MDHEN, CDR2 SYDVKM. This chain's CDR3 is CASRTGWNTGELFF. CDR3 nucleotides: TGTGCCAGTCGGACAGGGTGGAACACCGGGGAGCTGTTTTTT.

This clonotype has a handful of counts. This rearrangement joins TRBV12-3 or TRBV12-4 to TRBJ2-5; TRBD1 agrees at 9 bases. V lost 6 bases to trimming and J lost 2 bases; unmatched junction nucleotides: 7. The CDR3 length is 15 residues. The CDR3 reads CASRLQGAGQETQYF. In DNA, the CDR3 is TGTGCCAGCAGACTACAGGGGGCAGGTCAAGAGACCCAGTACTTC.

A few counts support this clonotype. The chain has TRBV11-2 and TRBJ1-2, with 9 bases matching TRBD1. The V gene's germline CDR1 is SGHAT and CDR2 FQNNGV. The V segment lost 5 bases and the J segment 8 bases; nucleotides outside the gene matches: 9. The CDR3 extends over 14 amino acids. The CDR3 protein is CASSLGQGLGGYTF. The CDR3 bases are TGTGCCAGCAGCCTAGGACAGGGGCTAGGCGGCTACACCTTC.

This clonotype was recorded many times. This sequence joins TRBV28 and TRBJ2-5; 7 bases match TRBD1. V trimming: 5 bases; J trimming: 5 bases; junction bases outside the gene matches: 8. Germline V gene lookup returns CDR1 MDHEN and CDR2 SYDVKM. The CDR3 consists of 14 residues. This CDR3 is CASSQDRVGETQYF. The CDR3 DNA sequence: TGTGCCAGCAGTCAAGACAGGGTTGGCGAGACCCAGTACTTC.

This clonotype was picked up a small number of times. The chain recombines TRBV4-3 with TRBJ2-3; 9 bases match TRBD1. With V trimmed by 0 bases and J by 1 base, 5 bases remained unmatched. The CDR3 spans 17 residues. Germline V gene data show CDR1 as LGHNA and CDR2 as YSLEER. DNA for the CDR3: TGCGCCAGCAGCCAAGAGCCGGGACAGGGTCGCACAGATACGCAGTATTTT. Protein: CASSQEPGQGRTDTQYF.

In its sample, this clonotype was seen a few times. This chain joins TRBV3-1 and TRBJ1-4; 9 positions match TRBD1. V trimming: 6 bases; J trimming: 2 bases; junction bases outside the gene matches: 16. The CDR3 covers 19 residues. Germline V gives CDR1 LGHDT, CDR2 YNNKEL (reference sequence). The CDR3: CASSRTPGQGPRTNEKLFF. The CDR3 DNA sequence: TGTGCCAGCAGTCGGACTCCGGGACAGGGCCCGAGGACTAATGAAAAACTGTTTTTT.

This chain connects TRBV7-9 to TRBJ1-5, with TRBD1 matching 7 bases. With V trimmed by 5 bases and J by 7 bases, 8 bases remained unmatched. This CDR3 is 14 amino acids long. Germline V gene sequence: CDR1 SEHNR, CDR2 FQNEAQ (reference sequence). The CDR3 nucleotides are TGTGCCAGCAGCCAAGGGGGCGCAGGGCAGCCCCAGCATTTT. This translates into CASSQGGAGQPQHF. Full variable domain (remainder filled in from reference TRBV7-9 and TRBJ1-5): DTGVSQNPRHKITKRGQNVTFRCDPISEHNRLYWYRQTLGQGPEFLTYFQNEAQLEKSRLLSDRFSAERPKGSFSTLEIQRTEQGDSAMYLCASSQGGAGQPQHFGDGTRLSIL.

The gene calls are TRBV7-9 and TRBJ2-7, with a tentative D call TRBD1 (5 bases). Germline assignment: CDR1 SEHNR and CDR2 FQNEAQ (reference sequence). The CDR3 is 14 residues long. V was clipped by 6 bases and J by 1 base, with 13 bases between them. CDR3 in amino acids: CASRSDSFSYEQYF. In DNA form, the CDR3 reads TGTGCCAGCAGATCCGACAGTTTTTCCTACGAGCAGTACTTC.

Concerning this clonotype: The junction does not match germline at one end; this may be a read error. The rearrangement uses TRBV30 and TRBJ2-1; possible D gene TRBD1, 6 bases. From germline, CDR1 is GTSNPN and CDR2 SVGIG (reference sequence). This CDR3 has 11 amino acids. The chain's CDR3 is CASLTPQGWVF. CDR3 nucleotide sequence: TGTGCCTCCCTCACCCCCCAGGGGTGGGTCTTC.